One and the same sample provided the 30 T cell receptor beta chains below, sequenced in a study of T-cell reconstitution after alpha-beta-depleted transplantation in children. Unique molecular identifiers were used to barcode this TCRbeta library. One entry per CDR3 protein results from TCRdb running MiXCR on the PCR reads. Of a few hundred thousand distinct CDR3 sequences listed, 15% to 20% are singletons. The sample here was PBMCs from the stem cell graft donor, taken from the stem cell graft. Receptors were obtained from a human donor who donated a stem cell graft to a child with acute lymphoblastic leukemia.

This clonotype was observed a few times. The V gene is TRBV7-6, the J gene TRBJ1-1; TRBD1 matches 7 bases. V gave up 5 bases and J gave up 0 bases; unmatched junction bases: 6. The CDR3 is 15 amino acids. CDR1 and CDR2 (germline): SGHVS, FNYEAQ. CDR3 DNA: TGTGCCAGCAGCATACAGGGGCCTATGAACACTGAAGCTTTCTTT. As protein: CASSIQGPMNTEAFF.

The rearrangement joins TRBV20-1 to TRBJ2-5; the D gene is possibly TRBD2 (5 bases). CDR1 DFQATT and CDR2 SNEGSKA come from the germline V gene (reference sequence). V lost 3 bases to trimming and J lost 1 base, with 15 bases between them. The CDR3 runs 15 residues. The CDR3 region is CSARWRVEIQETQYF. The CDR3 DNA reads TGCAGTGCTAGGTGGCGGGTGGAAATCCAAGAGACCCAGTACTTC.

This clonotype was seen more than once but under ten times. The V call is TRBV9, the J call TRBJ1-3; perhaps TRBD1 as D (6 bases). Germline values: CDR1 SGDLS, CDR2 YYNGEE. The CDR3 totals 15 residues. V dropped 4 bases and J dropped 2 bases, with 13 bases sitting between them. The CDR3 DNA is TGTGCCAGCAGCCCCCCGGGGGCGGCTGGAAACACCATATATTTT. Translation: CASSPPGAAGNTIYF.

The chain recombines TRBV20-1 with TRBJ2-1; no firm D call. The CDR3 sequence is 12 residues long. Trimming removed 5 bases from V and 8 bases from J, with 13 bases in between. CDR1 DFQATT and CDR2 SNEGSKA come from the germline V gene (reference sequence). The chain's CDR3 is CSALVDLHEQFF. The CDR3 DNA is TGCAGTGCTCTCGTCGACCTACATGAGCAGTTCTTC.

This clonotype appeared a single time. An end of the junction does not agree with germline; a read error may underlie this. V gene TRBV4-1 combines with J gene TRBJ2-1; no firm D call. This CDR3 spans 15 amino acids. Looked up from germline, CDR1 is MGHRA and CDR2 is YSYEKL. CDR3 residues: CASRPGIRSYNEQFF. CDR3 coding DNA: TGTGCCAGCCGCCCCGGCATCCGCTCCTACAATGAGCAGTTCTTC.

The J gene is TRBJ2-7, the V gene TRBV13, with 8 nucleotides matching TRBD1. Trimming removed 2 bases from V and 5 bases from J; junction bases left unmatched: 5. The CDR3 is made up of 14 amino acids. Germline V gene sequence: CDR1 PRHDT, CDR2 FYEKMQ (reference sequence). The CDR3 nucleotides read TGTGCCAGCAGCTTATTGACAGGGGTACACGAGCAGTACTTC. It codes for CASSLLTGVHEQYF.

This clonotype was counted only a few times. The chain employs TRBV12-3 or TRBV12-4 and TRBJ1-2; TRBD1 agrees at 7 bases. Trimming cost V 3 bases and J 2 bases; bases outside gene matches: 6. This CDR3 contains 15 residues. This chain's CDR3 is CASSLNNRGNYGYTF. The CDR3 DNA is TGTGCCAGCAGTTTGAATAACAGGGGCAACTATGGCTACACCTTC.

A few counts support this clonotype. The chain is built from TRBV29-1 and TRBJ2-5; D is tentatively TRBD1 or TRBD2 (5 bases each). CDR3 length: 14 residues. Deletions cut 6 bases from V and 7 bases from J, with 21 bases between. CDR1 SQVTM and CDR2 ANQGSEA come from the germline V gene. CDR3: CSVPWSFNGGTQYF. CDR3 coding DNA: TGCAGCGTACCCTGGTCCTTTAATGGGGGGACCCAGTACTTC.

The CDR3, as DNA: TGCGCCAGCAGCTTCAATATCCGGGAAAAACTGTTTTTT. Translated: CASSFNIREKLFF. This chain joins TRBV5-1 and TRBJ1-4; D is uncertain. Per germline, CDR1 SGHRS and CDR2 YFSETQ. The V gene lost 2 bases and the J gene lost 8 bases, with 10 bases spanning the gap. This CDR3 contains 13 residues. Combining the CDR3 with reference TRBV5-1 and TRBJ1-4 gives the whole variable domain KAGVTQTPRYLIKTRGQQVTLSCSPISGHRSVSWYQQTPGQGLQFLFEYFSETQRNKGNFPGRFSGRQFSNSRSEMNVSTLELGDSALYLCASSFNIREKLFFGSGTQLSVL.

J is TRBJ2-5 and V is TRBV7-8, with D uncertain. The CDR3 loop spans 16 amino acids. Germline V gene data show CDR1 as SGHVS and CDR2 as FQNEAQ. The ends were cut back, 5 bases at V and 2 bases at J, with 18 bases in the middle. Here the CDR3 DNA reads TGTGCCAGCAGCCCACCTCTAGGCATCGGTCAAGAGACCCAGTACTTC. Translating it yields CASSPPLGIGQETQYF.

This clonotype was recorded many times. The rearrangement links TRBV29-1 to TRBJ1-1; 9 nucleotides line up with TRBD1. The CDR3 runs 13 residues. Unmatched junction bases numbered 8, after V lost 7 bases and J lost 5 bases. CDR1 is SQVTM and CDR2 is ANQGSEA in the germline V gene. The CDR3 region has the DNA TGCAGCGCCGCACAGGGGGCTCGGACTGAAGCTTTCTTT. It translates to CSAAQGARTEAFF.

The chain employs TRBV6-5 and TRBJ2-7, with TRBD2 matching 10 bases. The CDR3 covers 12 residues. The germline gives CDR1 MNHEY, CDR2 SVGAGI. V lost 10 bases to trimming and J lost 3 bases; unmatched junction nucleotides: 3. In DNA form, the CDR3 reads TGTGCCACCAGGACTAGCGGCTACGAGCAGTACTTC. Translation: CATRTSGYEQYF.

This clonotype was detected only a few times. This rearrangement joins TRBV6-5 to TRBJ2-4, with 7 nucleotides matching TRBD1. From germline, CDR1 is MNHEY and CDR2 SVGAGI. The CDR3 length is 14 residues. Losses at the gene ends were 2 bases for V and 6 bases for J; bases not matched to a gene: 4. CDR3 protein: CASSYVGGRNIQYF. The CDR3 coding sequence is TGTGCCAGCAGTTACGTAGGGGGCAGAAACATTCAGTACTTC.

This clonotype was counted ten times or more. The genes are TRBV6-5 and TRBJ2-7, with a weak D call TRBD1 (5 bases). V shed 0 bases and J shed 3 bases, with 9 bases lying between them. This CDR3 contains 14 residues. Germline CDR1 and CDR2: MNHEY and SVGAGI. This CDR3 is CASSYSTAFYEQYF. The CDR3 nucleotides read TGTGCCAGCAGTTACTCGACAGCGTTCTACGAGCAGTACTTC.

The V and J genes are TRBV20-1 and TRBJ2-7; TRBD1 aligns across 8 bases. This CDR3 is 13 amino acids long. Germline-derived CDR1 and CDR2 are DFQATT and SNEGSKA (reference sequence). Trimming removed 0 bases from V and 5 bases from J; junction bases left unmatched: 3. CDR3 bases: TGCAGTGCTAGAGATAGACAGGGGAACGAGCAGTACTTC. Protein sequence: CSARDRQGNEQYF.

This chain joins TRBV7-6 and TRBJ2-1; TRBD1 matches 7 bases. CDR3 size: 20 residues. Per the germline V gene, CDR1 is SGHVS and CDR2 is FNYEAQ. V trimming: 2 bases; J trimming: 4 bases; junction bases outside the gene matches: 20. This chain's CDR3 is CASSLRSPGTGAHLYNEQFF. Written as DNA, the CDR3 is TGTGCCAGCAGCTTAAGGTCGCCCGGCACAGGGGCGCACCTTTACAATGAGCAGTTCTTC.

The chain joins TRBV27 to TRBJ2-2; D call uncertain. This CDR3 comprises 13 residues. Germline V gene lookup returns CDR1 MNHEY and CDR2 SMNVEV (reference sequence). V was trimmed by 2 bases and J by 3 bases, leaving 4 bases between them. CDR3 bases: TGTGCCAGCAGTTTAGCCCACACCGGGGAGCTGTTTTTT. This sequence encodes CASSLAHTGELFF.

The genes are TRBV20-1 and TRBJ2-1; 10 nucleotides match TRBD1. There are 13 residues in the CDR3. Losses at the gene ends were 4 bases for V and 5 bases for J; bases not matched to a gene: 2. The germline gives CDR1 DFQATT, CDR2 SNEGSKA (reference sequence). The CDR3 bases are TGCAGTGCTATGGACAGGGGGGACAATGAGCAGTTCTTC. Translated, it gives CSAMDRGDNEQFF.

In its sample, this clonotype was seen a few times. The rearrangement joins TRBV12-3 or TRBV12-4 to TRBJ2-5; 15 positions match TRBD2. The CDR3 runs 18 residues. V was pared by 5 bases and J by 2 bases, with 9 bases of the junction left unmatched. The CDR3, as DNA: TGTGCCAGCAGTCCTCCCCGGACTAGCGGGAGGGGGCAAGAGACCCAGTACTTC. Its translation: CASSPPRTSGRGQETQYF.

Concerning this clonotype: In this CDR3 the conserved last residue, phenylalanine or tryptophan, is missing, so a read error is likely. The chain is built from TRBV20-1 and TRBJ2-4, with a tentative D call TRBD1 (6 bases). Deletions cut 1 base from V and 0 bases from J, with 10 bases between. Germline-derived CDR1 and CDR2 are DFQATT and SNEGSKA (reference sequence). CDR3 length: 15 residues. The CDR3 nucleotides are TGCAGTGCTAGAGGGGGGCAGCTAGCCAAAAACATTCAGTACTCC. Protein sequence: CSARGGQLAKNIQYS.

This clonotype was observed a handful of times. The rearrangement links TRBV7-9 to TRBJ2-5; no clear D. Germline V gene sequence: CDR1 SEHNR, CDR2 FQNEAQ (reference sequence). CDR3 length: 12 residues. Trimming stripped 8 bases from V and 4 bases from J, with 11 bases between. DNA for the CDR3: TGTGCCAGCGACTCCAGCCCAGAGACCCAGTACTTC. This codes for CASDSSPETQYF.

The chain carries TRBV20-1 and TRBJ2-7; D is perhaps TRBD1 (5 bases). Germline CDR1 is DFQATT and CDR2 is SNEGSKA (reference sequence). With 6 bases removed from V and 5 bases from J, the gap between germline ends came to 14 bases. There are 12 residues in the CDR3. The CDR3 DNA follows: TGCAGTGCAGTCCAGGGAATCCACGAGCAGTACTTC. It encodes CSAVQGIHEQYF.

CDR3: CASSVVTEAFF. The CDR3 DNA reads TGTGCCAGCAGCGTAGTGACTGAAGCTTTCTTT. The V call is TRBV9, the J call TRBJ1-1; D not certain. V lost 0 bases and J 5 bases, leaving 2 bases between the germline ends. Germline V CDR1 and CDR2: SGDLS, YYNGEE. This CDR3 is built from 11 residues.

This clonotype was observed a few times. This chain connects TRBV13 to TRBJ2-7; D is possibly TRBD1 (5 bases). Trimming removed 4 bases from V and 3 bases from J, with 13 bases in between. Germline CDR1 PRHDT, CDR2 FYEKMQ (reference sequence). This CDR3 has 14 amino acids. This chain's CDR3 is CASSSNTDSYEQYF. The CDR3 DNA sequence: TGTGCCAGCAGCTCCAACACTGACAGCTACGAGCAGTACTTC.

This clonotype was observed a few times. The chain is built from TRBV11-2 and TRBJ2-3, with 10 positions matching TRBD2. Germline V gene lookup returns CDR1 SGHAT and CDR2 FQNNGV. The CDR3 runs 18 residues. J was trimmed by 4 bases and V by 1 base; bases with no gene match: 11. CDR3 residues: CASSLVMASGSRADTQYF. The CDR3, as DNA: TGTGCCAGCAGCTTAGTAATGGCTAGCGGGAGTAGGGCAGATACGCAGTATTTT.

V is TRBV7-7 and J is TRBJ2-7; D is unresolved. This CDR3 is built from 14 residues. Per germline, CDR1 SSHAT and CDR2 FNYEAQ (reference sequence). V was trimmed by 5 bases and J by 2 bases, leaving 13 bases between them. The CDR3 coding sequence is TGTGCCAGCAGCCCAATCCTCGGACCCTACGAGCAGTACTTC. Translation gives CASSPILGPYEQYF.

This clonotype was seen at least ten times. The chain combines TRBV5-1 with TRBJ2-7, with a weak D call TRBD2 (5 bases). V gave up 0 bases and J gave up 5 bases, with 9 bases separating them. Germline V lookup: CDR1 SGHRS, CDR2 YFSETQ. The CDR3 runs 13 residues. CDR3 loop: CASSLGSGDEQYF. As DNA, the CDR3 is TGCGCCAGCAGCTTGGGAAGCGGCGACGAGCAGTACTTC.

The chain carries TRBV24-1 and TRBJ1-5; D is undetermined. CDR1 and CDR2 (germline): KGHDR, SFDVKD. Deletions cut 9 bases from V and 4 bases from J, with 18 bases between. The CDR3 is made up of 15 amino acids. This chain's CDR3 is CATPRRVGGNQPQHF. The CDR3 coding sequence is TGTGCCACCCCTAGACGGGTTGGAGGTAATCAGCCCCAGCATTTT.

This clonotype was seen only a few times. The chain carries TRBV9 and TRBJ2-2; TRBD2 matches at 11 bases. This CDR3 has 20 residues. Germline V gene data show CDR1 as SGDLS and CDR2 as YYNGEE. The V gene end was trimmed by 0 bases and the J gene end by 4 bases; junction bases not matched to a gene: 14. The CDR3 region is CASSVAGRPPGLAATGELFF. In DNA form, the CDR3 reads TGTGCCAGCAGCGTAGCAGGACGGCCGCCGGGACTAGCGGCCACCGGGGAGCTGTTTTTT.

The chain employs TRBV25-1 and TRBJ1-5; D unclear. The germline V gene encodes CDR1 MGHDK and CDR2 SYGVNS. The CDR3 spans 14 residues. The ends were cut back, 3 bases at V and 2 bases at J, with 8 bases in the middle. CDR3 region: CASSERNGNQPQHF. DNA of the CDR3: TGTGCCAGCAGTGAGAGAAATGGCAATCAGCCCCAGCATTTT. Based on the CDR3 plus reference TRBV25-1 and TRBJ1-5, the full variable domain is EADIYQTPRYLVIGTGKKITLECSQTMGHDKMYWYQQDPGMELHLIHYSYGVNSTEKGDLSSESTVSRIRTEHFPLTLESARPSHTSQYLCASSERNGNQPQHFGDGTRLSIL.